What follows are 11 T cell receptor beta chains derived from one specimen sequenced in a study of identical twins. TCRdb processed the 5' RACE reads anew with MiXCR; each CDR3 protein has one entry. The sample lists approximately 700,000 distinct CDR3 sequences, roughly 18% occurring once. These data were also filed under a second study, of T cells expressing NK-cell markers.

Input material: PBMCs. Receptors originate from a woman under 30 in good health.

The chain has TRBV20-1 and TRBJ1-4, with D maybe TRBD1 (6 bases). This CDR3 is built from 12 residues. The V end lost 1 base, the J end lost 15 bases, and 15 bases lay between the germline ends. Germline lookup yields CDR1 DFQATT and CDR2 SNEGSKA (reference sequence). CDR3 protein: CSARGWDTMMFF. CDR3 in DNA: TGCAGTGCTAGAGGCTGGGACACGATGATGTTTTTT.

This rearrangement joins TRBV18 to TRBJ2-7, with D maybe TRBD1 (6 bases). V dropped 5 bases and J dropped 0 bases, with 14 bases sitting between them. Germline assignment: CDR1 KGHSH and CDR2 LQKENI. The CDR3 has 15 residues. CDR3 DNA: TGTGCCAGCTCAGACAGGCAGGGCAGCTCCTACGAGCAGTACTTC. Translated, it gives CASSDRQGSSYEQYF.

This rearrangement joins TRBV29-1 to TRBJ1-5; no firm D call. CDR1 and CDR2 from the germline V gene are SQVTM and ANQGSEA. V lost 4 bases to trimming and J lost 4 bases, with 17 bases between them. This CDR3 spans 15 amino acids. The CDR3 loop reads CSVVTGGEGNQPQHF. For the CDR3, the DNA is TGCAGCGTTGTAACGGGAGGTGAAGGAAATCAGCCCCAGCATTTT.

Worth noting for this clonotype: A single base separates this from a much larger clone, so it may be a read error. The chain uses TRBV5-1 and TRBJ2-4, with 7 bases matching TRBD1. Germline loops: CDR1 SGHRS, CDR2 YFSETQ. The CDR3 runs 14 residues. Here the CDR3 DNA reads TGCGCCAGCAGCCCCGGACAGGTGCAGAACATTCAGCACTTC. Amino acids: CASSPGQVQNIQHF.

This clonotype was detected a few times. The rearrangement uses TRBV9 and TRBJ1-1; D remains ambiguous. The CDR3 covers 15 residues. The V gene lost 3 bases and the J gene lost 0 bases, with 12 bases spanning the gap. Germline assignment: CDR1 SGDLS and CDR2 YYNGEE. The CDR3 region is CASSAHDFMNTEAFF. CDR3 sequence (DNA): TGTGCCAGCAGCGCCCACGACTTCATGAACACTGAAGCTTTCTTT. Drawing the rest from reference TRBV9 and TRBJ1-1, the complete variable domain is DSGVTQTPKHLITATGQRVTLRCSPRSGDLSVYWYQQSLDQGLQFLIQYYNGEERAKGNILERFSAQQFPDLHSELNLSSLELGDSALYFCASSAHDFMNTEAFFGQGTRLTVV.

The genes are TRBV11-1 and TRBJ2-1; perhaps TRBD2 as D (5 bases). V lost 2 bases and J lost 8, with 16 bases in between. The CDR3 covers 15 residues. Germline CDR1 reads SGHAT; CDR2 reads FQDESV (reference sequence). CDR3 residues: CASSLRRSGIDEQFF. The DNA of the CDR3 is TGTGCCAGCAGCTTAAGAAGGTCCGGGATTGATGAGCAGTTCTTC.

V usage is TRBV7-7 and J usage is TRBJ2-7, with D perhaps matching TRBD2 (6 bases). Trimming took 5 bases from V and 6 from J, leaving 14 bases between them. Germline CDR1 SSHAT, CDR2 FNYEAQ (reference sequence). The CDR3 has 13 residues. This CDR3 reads CASSPFGGGEQYF. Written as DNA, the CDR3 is TGTGCCAGCAGCCCCTTTGGGGGAGGCGAGCAGTACTTC.

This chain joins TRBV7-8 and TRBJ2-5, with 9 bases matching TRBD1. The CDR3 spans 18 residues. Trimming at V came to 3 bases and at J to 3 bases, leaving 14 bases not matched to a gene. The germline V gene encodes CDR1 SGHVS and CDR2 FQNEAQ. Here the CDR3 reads CASSFLRVRTGVKETQYF. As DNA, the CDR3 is TGTGCCAGCAGCTTTCTCCGGGTCCGGACAGGGGTAAAAGAGACCCAGTACTTC.

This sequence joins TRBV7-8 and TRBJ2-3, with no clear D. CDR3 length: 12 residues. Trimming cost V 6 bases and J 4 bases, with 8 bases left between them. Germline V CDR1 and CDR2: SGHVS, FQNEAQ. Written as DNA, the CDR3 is TGTGCCAGCAGAAGTAACGCAGATACGCAGTATTTT. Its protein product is CASRSNADTQYF. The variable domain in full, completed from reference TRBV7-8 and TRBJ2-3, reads GAGVSQSPRYKVAKRGQDVALRCDPISGHVSLFWYQQALGQGPEFLTYFQNEAQLDKSGLPSDRFFAERPEGSVSTLKIQRTQQEDSAVYLCASRSNADTQYFGPGTRLTVL.

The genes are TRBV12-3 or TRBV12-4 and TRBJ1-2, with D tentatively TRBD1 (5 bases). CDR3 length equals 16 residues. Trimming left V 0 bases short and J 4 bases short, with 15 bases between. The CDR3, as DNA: TGTGCCAGCAGTTTAGCGGTAGAACAGGCGACCTATGGCTACACCTTC. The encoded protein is CASSLAVEQATYGYTF.

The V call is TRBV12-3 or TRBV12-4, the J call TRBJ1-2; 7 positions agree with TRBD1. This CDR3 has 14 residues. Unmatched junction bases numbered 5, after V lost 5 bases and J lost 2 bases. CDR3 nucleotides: TGTGCCAGCAGTCGCACAGGGGAGAACTATGGCTACACCTTC. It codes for CASSRTGENYGYTF.